This is a list of T cell receptor beta chains from one sample in a study of blood T cell repertoires in COVID-19. Assay: immunoSEQ multiplex PCR; the TCRdb copy retains only in-frame clones and omits some. This table has about 250,000 clones, roughly 80% appearing once. Specimen: peripheral blood. The source is a man in his fifties or sixties with active or convalescent COVID-19. CDR3s include the opening cysteine and the closing phenylalanine or tryptophan. Fields, in order: CDR3 protein, CDR3 DNA, clone size, V gene, J gene, D gene. A D gene is named only where the DNA matches it firmly. Only part of the rows carry a size: once, few, many, or a class if the clone is expanded.

CDR3: CAWSVRTGRDQPQHF; DNA: TGTGCCTGGAGTGTACGGACAGGGAGGGATCAGCCCCAGCATTTT; size: .; V: TRBV30; J: TRBJ1-5; D: TRBD1
CDR3: CASSLRRQGDAAFF; DNA: TGTGCCAGCAGCTTAAGGCGACAGGGAGATGCAGCTTTCTTT; size: .; V: TRBV7-2; J: TRBJ1-1; D: TRBD1
CDR3: CASSPLGKATEAFF; DNA: TGTGCCAGCAGCCCGCTCGGGAAAGCCACTGAAGCTTTCTTT; size: .; V: TRBV5-8; J: TRBJ1-1; D: .
CDR3: CAWIKKGQGNSPLHF; DNA: TGTGCCTGGATCAAGAAGGGACAGGGAAATTCACCCCTCCACTTT; size: few; V: TRBV30; J: TRBJ1-6; D: TRBD1
CDR3: CASSLGLAGTDTQYF; DNA: TGTGCCAGCAGCTTGGGACTAGCGGGCACAGATACGCAGTATTTT; size: .; V: TRBV5-4; J: TRBJ2-3; D: TRBD2
CDR3: CASSRVGGDTEAFF; DNA: TGTGCCAGCAGTCGGGTCGGGGGGGACACTGAAGCTTTCTTT; size: .; V: TRBV5-4; J: TRBJ1-1; D: .
CDR3: CASSPSPGDPNTGELFF; DNA: TGTGCCAGCAGCCCCTCCCCAGGGGACCCCAACACCGGGGAGCTGTTTTTT; size: .; V: TRBV4-2; J: TRBJ2-2; D: .
CDR3: CASGVPFNEKLFF; DNA: TGTGCCAGCGGAGTGCCTTTTAATGAAAAACTGTTTTTT; size: .; V: TRBV6-5; J: TRBJ1-4; D: .
CDR3: CAWSVNRGFPNNSPLHF; DNA: TGTGCCTGGAGTGTCAACAGGGGGTTCCCTAATAATTCACCCCTCCACTTT; size: .; V: TRBV30; J: TRBJ1-6; D: TRBD1
CDR3: CSVDRGGTGELFF; DNA: TGCAGCGTTGACAGGGGCGGTACCGGGGAGCTGTTTTTT; size: .; V: TRBV29-1; J: TRBJ2-2; D: .
CDR3: CASSRGDRGFNSPLHF; DNA: TGCGCCAGCAGCAGGGGGGACAGGGGATTCAATTCACCCCTCCACTTT; size: .; V: TRBV5-1; J: TRBJ1-6; D: TRBD1
CDR3: CASSLGTGIQETQYF; DNA: TGTGCCAGCAGCTTAGGGACAGGCATCCAAGAGACCCAGTACTTC; size: once; V: TRBV11-2; J: TRBJ2-5; D: TRBD1
CDR3: CACKTGADTQYF; DNA: TGTGCCTGTAAAACAGGGGCAGATACGCAGTATTTT; size: .; V: TRBV30; J: TRBJ2-3; D: TRBD1
CDR3: CATSLGGDLRETQYF; DNA: TGTGCCACCAGCTTAGGAGGGGATTTGAGGGAGACCCAGTACTTC; size: .; V: TRBV15; J: TRBJ2-5; D: .
CDR3: CASSQAGFGTGTEAFF; DNA: TGTGCCAGCAGCCAAGCGGGGTTTGGGACGGGCACTGAAGCTTTCTTT; size: .; V: TRBV11-1; J: TRBJ1-1; D: .
CDR3: CASRELGTSGAAYEQYF; DNA: TGCGCCAGCAGGGAACTGGGGACTAGCGGGGCGGCCTACGAGCAGTACTTC; size: .; V: TRBV4-1; J: TRBJ2-7; D: TRBD2
CDR3: CATRRNGGQGEQYF; DNA: TGTGCCACCAGACGAAATGGGGGACAGGGCGAGCAGTACTTC; size: .; V: TRBV7-2; J: TRBJ2-7; D: TRBD1
CDR3: CASSQGEGSEAFF; DNA: TGTGCCAGCAGCCAAGGTGAAGGGAGTGAAGCTTTCTTT; size: once; V: TRBV3-1/TRBV3-2; J: TRBJ1-1; D: .
CDR3: CASSYTPDRWSYEQYF; DNA: TGTGCCAGCAGCTATACACCGGACAGATGGTCCTACGAGCAGTACTTC; size: many; V: TRBV6-2/TRBV6-3; J: TRBJ2-7; D: .
CDR3: CASTLDQQVEAFF; DNA: TGTGCCAGCACCCTAGACCAACAAGTTGAAGCTTTCTTT; size: .; V: TRBV6-6; J: TRBJ1-1; D: .
CDR3: CASSLLRTGDLNTEAFF; DNA: TGTGCCAGCTCACTTCTCCGGACAGGGGACCTGAACACTGAAGCTTTCTTT; size: few; V: TRBV18; J: TRBJ1-1; D: TRBD1
CDR3: CASGGYGLRKLFF; DNA: TGTGCCAGCGGAGGCTACGGGTTGAGAAAACTGTTTTTT; size: many; V: TRBV6-5; J: TRBJ1-4; D: .
CDR3: CAWRDRGPTETQYF; DNA: TGTGCCTGGAGAGACAGGGGACCTACGGAGACCCAGTACTTC; size: .; V: TRBV30; J: TRBJ2-5; D: TRBD1
CDR3: CASSLDRAWSTDTQYF; DNA: TGCGCCAGCAGCTTGGACCGAGCCTGGAGCACAGATACGCAGTATTTT; size: .; V: TRBV5-1; J: TRBJ2-3; D: .
CDR3: CASSSLQGNIQYF; DNA: TGTGCCAGCAGCTCCCTCCAGGGAAACATTCAGTACTTC; size: .; V: TRBV7-8; J: TRBJ2-4; D: .
CDR3: CASSVGGYGELFF; DNA: TGTGCCAGCAGCGTAGGGGGCTACGGGGAGCTGTTTTTT; size: once; V: TRBV9; J: TRBJ2-2; D: .
CDR3: CASSVGQGANTEAFF; DNA: TGTGCCAGCAGCGTAGGTCAGGGGGCCAACACTGAAGCTTTCTTT; size: .; V: TRBV9; J: TRBJ1-1; D: TRBD1
CDR3: CASSLGGGQHTDTQYF; DNA: TGTGCCAGCAGCTTAGGAGGGGGACAGCACACAGATACGCAGTATTTT; size: .; V: TRBV11-2; J: TRBJ2-3; D: TRBD1
CDR3: CASSLAQLGDSPLHF; DNA: TGCGCCAGCAGCTTGGCCCAGCTGGGAGATTCACCCCTCCACTTT; size: .; V: TRBV5-1; J: TRBJ1-6; D: .
CDR3: CAWSVGLAGGPVSPLLQFF; DNA: TGTGCCTGGAGTGTGGGACTAGCGGGGGGGCCCGTCAGCCCACTGTTGCAGTTCTTC; size: .; V: TRBV30; J: TRBJ2-1; D: TRBD2
CDR3: CAIRSGKANEQFF; DNA: TGTGCCATCAGGAGCGGTAAGGCCAATGAGCAGTTCTTC; size: .; V: TRBV10-3; J: TRBJ2-1; D: .
CDR3: CASKEEISYEQYF; DNA: TGTGCCAGCAAGGAGGAGATCTCCTACGAGCAGTACTTC; size: .; V: TRBV2; J: TRBJ2-7; D: .
CDR3: CASSKITGAGQPQHF; DNA: TGTGCCAGTAGCAAAATTACAGGGGCTGGTCAGCCCCAGCATTTT; size: .; V: TRBV19; J: TRBJ1-5; D: TRBD1
CDR3: CASSPQGQGIYEQYF; DNA: TGTGCCAGCTCCCCCCAGGGACAGGGTATCTACGAGCAGTACTTC; size: .; V: TRBV28; J: TRBJ2-7; D: TRBD1
CDR3: CASSLARADSPLHF; DNA: TGTGCCAGCAGTTTAGCCAGGGCTGATTCACCCCTCCACTTT; size: few; V: TRBV27; J: TRBJ1-6; D: .
CDR3: CASSPPDSRELFF; DNA: TGTGCCAGCTCACCTCCCGACTCGAGGGAGCTGTTTTTT; size: .; V: TRBV18; J: TRBJ2-2; D: .
CDR3: CATSIEFANTGELFF; DNA: TGTGCCACCTCGATCGAGTTCGCGAACACCGGGGAGCTGTTTTTT; size: .; V: TRBV15; J: TRBJ2-2; D: .
CDR3: CASSLGLSYGYTF; DNA: TGTGCCAGCAGCTTAGGACTGTCCTATGGCTACACCTTC; size: .; V: TRBV7-9; J: TRBJ1-2; D: .
CDR3: CASSMSGGAVTYEQYF; DNA: TGTGCCAGTAGTATGTCGGGGGGCGCTGTAACCTACGAGCAGTACTTC; size: .; V: TRBV19; J: TRBJ2-7; D: .
CDR3: CSASKLETSNNEQFF; DNA: TGCAGTGCTAGTAAGTTAGAGACTAGCAACAATGAGCAGTTCTTC; size: .; V: TRBV20-1; J: TRBJ2-1; D: TRBD2
CDR3: CASSLVVGLNTEAFF; DNA: TGCGCCAGCAGCTTGGTGGTCGGGTTGAACACTGAAGCTTTCTTT; size: .; V: TRBV5-1; J: TRBJ1-1; D: .
CDR3: CASKQAPSQETQYF; DNA: TGTGCCAGTAAGCAAGCCCCTTCTCAAGAGACCCAGTACTTC; size: .; V: TRBV19; J: TRBJ2-5; D: .
CDR3: CASSEGTFDSYEQYF; DNA: TGTGCCAGCAGTGAGGGGACATTCGACTCCTACGAGCAGTACTTC; size: many; V: TRBV6-1; J: TRBJ2-7; D: .
CDR3: CASSPLGGVGEAFF; DNA: TGCGCCAGCAGCCCCCTGGGGGGAGTTGGTGAAGCTTTCTTT; size: once; V: TRBV5-1; J: TRBJ1-1; D: .
CDR3: CASSQEFGTGYEQYF; DNA: TGTGCCAGCAGCCAAGAGTTCGGGACAGGGTACGAGCAGTACTTC; size: few; V: TRBV3-1/TRBV3-2; J: TRBJ2-7; D: TRBD1
CDR3: CASSSRDPLEKLFF; DNA: TGTGCCAGCAGCTCCAGGGATCCGCTTGAAAAACTGTTTTTT; size: few; V: TRBV11-3; J: TRBJ1-4; D: .